This T cell receptor (beta chain) was sequenced in a study of blood T cell repertoires in COVID-19. Whole-study context: The origin of the acute and convalescent COVID-19 samples was the United States, Italy and Spain. PBMCs, B-cell-depleted T cells, or T cells were the source of the cDNA or gDNA that made up the material.

Method: immunoSEQ multiplex PCR; TCRdb's copy keeps in-frame clones and lacks some. The table shows 65,000 to 70,000 clones, with approximately 93% occurring only once. The CDR3 consists of 14 residues. V dropped 6 bases and J dropped 7; count of bases not matched to a gene: 7. The germline gives CDR1 SGHTA, CDR2 FQGNSA. The source material was peripheral blood. J is TRBJ1-1 and V is TRBV7-2; 11 bases align to TRBD1. The receptor was isolated from a man aged 70 or older with active COVID-19. CDR3 residues: CASSRSGTGGEAFF. The CDR3 coding sequence is TGTGCCAGCAGTCGCTCTGGGACAGGGGGTGAAGCTTTCTTT.